This T cell receptor beta chain was recorded in a study of cytomegalovirus exposure and HLA in healthy donors. Overall study findings and caveats: Solely CMV serostatus was available to characterize immune exposure. Accurate HLA-A and HLA-B prediction from TCR beta sequences was reported for most subjects.

The PCR employed 60 Vbeta primers together with 13 Jbeta primers. Profiled with immunoSEQ multiplex PCR; TCRdb holds only in-frame clones, not every one. The profile shows 150,000 to 200,000 clones, more than 80% of them singletons. Comments on this clone: Its antigen is undetermined.

Germline assignment: CDR1 SGHNT and CDR2 YYREEE (reference sequence). The CDR3 consists of 13 residues. The V end lost 1 base, the J end lost 4 bases, and 7 bases lay between the germline ends. The chain carries TRBV5-4 and TRBJ2-3, with D possibly being TRBD2 (6 bases). The sequence was obtained from a woman between 18 and 29 years old in good health and CMV-seropositive. Sequenced: PBMCs. CDR3 loop: CASSLSSADTQYF. CDR3 nucleotide sequence: TGTGCCAGCAGCTTGTCTAGCGCAGATACGCAGTATTTT.